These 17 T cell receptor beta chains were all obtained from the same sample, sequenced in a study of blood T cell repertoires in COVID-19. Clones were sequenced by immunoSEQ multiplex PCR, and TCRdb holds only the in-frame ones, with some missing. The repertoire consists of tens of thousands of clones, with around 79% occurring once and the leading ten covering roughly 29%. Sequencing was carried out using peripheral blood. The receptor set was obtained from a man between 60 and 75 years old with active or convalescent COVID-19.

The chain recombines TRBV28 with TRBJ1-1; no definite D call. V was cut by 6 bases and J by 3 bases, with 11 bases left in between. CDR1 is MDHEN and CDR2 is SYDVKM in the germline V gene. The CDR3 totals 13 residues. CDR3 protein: CASREDFYTEAFF. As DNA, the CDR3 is TGTGCCAGCAGGGAGGATTTCTACACTGAAGCTTTCTTT. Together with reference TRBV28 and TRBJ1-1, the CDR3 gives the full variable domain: DVKVTQSSRYLVKRTGEKVFLECVQDMDHENMFWYRQDPGLGLRLIYFSYDVKMKEKGDIPEGYSVSREKKERFSLILESASTNQTSMYLCASREDFYTEAFFGQGTRLTVV.

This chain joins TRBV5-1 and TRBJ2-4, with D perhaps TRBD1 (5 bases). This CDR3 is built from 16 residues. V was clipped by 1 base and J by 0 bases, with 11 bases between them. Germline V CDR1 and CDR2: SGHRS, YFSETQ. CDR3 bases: TGCGCCAGCAGCTTGTCGGACACGATAGCCAAAAACATTCAGTACTTC. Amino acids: CASSLSDTIAKNIQYF.

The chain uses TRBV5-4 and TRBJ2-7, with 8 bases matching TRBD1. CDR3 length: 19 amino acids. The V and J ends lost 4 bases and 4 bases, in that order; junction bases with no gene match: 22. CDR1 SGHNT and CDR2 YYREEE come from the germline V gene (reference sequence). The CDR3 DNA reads TGTGCCAGCAGCCAGTCCCCGGGACAGGCCTCGCCCGACGGTTACGAGCAGTACTTC. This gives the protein CASSQSPGQASPDGYEQYF.

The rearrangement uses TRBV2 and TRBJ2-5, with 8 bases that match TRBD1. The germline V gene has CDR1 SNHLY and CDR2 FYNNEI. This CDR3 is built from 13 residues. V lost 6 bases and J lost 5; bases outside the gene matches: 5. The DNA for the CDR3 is TGTGCCAGCAGCGGGACAGGTGATGAGACCCAGTACTTC. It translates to CASSGTGDETQYF.

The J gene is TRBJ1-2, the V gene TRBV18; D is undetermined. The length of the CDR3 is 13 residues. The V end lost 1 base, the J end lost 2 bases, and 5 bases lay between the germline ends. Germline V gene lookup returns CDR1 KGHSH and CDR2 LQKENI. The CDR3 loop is CASSPRQNYGYTF. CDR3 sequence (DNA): TGTGCCAGCTCACCACGACAAAACTATGGCTACACCTTC.

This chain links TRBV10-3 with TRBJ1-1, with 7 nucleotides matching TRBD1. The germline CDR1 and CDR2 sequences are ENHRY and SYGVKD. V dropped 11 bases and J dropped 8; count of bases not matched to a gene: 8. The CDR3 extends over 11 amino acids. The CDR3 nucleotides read TGTGCCGCAGCCGGGACAGCCGAAGCTTTCTTT. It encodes CAAAGTAEAFF.

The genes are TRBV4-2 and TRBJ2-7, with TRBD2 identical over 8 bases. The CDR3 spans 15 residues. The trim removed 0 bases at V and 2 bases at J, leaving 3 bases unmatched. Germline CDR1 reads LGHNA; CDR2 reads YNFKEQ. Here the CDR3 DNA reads TGTGCCAGCAGCCAAGATGGTAGCGGGACCTACGAGCAGTACTTC. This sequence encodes CASSQDGSGTYEQYF.

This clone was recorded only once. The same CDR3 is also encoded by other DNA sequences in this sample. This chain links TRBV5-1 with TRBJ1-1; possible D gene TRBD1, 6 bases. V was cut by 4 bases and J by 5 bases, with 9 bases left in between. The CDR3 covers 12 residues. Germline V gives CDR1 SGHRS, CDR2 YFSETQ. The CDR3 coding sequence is TGCGCCAGCAGCCAACAGGGTACTGAAGCTTTCTTT. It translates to CASSQQGTEAFF.

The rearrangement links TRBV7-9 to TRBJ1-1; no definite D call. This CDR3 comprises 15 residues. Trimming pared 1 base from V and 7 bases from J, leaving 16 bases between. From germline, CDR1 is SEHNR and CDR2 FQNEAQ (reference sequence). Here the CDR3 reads CASSLVSLSYGEAFF. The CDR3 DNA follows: TGTGCCAGCAGCTTAGTAAGTCTATCGTACGGTGAAGCTTTCTTT.

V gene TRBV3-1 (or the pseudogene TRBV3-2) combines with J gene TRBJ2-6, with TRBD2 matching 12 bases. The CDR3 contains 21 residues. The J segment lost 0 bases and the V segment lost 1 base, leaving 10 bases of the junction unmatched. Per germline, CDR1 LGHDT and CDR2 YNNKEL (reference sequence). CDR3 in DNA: TGTGCCAGCAGCCAAGTTCCCCGCCTAGCGGGGGGGCTCTCTGGGGCCAACGTCCTGACTTTC. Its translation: CASSQVPRLAGGLSGANVLTF.

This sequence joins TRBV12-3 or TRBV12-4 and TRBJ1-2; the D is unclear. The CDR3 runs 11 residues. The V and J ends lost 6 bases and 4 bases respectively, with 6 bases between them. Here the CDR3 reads CASRFLYGYTF. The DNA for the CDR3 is TGTGCCAGCAGGTTTCTCTATGGCTACACCTTC.

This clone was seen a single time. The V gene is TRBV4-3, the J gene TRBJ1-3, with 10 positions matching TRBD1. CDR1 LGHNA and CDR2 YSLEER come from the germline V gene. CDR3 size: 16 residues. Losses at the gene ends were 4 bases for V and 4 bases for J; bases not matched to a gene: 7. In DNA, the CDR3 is TGCGCCAGCAGCCCTACTACGGGACAGGGGGGAAACACCATATATTTT. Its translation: CASSPTTGQGGNTIYF.

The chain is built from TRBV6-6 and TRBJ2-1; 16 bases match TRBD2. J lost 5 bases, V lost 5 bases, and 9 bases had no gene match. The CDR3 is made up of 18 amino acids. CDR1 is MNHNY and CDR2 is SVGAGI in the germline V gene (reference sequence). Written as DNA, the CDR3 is TGTGCCAGCAGTCCCCTGGGACTAGCGGGGGGGTTGGACAATGAGCAGTTCTTC. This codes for CASSPLGLAGGLDNEQFF.

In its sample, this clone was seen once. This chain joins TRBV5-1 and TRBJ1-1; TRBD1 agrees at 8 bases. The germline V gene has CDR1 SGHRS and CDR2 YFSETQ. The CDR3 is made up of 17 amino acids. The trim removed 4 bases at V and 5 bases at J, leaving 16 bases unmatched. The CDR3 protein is CASSLSLQGALGTEAFF. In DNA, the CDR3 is TGCGCCAGCAGCCTTAGTTTGCAGGGGGCGCTTGGAACTGAAGCTTTCTTT. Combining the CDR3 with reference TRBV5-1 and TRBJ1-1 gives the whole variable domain KAGVTQTPRYLIKTRGQQVTLSCSPISGHRSVSWYQQTPGQGLQFLFEYFSETQRNKGNFPGRFSGRQFSNSRSEMNVSTLELGDSALYLCASSLSLQGALGTEAFFGQGTRLTVV.

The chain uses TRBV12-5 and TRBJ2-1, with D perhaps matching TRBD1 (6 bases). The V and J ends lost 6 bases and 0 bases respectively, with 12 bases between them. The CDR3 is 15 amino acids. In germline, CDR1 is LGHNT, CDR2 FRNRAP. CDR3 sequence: CASGIGQSSYNEQFF. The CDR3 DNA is TGTGCTAGTGGCATCGGACAGAGCTCCTACAATGAGCAGTTCTTC.

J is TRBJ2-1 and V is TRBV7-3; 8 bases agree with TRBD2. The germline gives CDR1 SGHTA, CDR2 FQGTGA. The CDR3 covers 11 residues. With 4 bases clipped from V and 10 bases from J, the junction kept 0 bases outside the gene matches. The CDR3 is CASSSSGEQFF. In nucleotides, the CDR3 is TGTGCCAGCAGCTCTAGCGGGGAGCAGTTCTTC. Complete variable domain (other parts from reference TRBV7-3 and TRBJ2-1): GAGVSQTPSNKVTEKGKYVELRCDPISGHTALYWYRQSLGQGPEFLIYFQGTGAADDSGLPNDRFFAVRPEGSVSTLKIQRTERGDSAVYLCASSSSGEQFFGPGTRLTVL.

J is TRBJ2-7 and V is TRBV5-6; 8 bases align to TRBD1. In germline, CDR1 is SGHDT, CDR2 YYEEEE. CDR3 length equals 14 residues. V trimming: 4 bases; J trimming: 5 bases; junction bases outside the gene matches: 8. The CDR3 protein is CASSPGRGLDEQYF. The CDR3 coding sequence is TGTGCCAGCAGCCCTGGCAGGGGGCTGGACGAGCAGTACTTC.